This T cell receptor beta chain was identified in a study of spatial heterogeneity in lung cancer. Study-level information: Sequence detection consistently recorded a greater number of beta-chain than alpha-chain sequences.

TCR cDNA molecules each carried a unique molecular identifier. One entry per CDR3 protein results from TCRdb running MiXCR on the 5' RACE reads. The table lists approximately 47,000 distinct CDR3 sequences, roughly 7.2% of them singletons. This clonotype was observed many times. The CDR3 is 13 amino acids. Trimming stripped 5 bases from V and 5 bases from J, with 12 bases between. The germline V gene encodes CDR1 MNHNY and CDR2 SVGAGI (reference sequence). Described time point: sample taken at primary tumor resection. From tumor, nontumor lung or frozen PBMC, whole RNA was taken unsorted for sequencing.

The rearrangement uses TRBV6-6 and TRBJ2-5; D possibly corresponds to TRBD2 (7 bases). The sample in question was PBMCs, obtained at surgery. This clonotype was obtained from a female donor with early-stage non-small cell lung cancer. The CDR3 spells CASSPQGGETQYF. Written as DNA, the CDR3 is TGTGCCAGCAGTCCACAGGGAGGGGAGACCCAGTACTTC.